One and the same sample provided the 14 T cell receptor beta chains below, sequenced in a study of lymphopenia after photon versus proton radiotherapy. The repertoire was sequenced with immunoSEQ multiplex PCR; TCRdb's copy has only in-frame clones and lacks some. The repertoire holds around 29,000 clones, with approximately 87% as singletons. The sequences come from peripheral blood, collected from a patient treated with proton-based radiotherapy. The receptors stem from a woman aged 60-75 years with cholangiocarcinoma. Some clones in this sample may be carry-over from other donors' samples.

V and J are TRBV6-5 and TRBJ2-7; TRBD2 is a possible D gene (5 bases). There are 14 residues in the CDR3. V was shortened by 6 bases and J by 0 bases, with 12 bases between the two germline ends. Germline V lookup: CDR1 MNHEY, CDR2 SVGAGI. The CDR3 DNA reads TGTGCCAGCAGCCCTAGCCCCAACTCCTACGAGCAGTACTTC. Translating gives CASSPSPNSYEQYF.

The chain combines TRBV7-9 with TRBJ2-1, with D perhaps TRBD2 (5 bases). V gave up 3 bases and J gave up 5 bases, with 8 bases separating them. CDR3 length: 13 amino acids. The germline gives CDR1 SEHNR, CDR2 FQNEAQ (reference sequence). The CDR3 sequence is CASSFLGDNEQFF. CDR3 bases: TGTGCCAGCAGCTTTCTCGGGGACAATGAGCAGTTCTTC. The full variable domain, rest sourced from reference TRBV7-9 and TRBJ2-1, is DTGVSQNPRHKITKRGQNVTFRCDPISEHNRLYWYRQTLGQGPEFLTYFQNEAQLEKSRLLSDRFSAERPKGSFSTLEIQRTEQGDSAMYLCASSFLGDNEQFFGPGTRLTVL.

Worth noting for this clone: A far more abundant clone sits one base away, making this likely a read error. The rearrangement joins TRBV5-8 to TRBJ2-1; D is possibly TRBD2 (5 bases). The length of the CDR3 is 11 residues. Germline V gene sequence: CDR1 SGHTS, CDR2 YDEGEE. The ends were cut back, 4 bases at V and 6 bases at J, with 5 bases in the middle. The CDR3 coding sequence is TGTGCCAGCAGCGGGAGCAATGAGCAGTTCTTC. Amino acids: CASSGSNEQFF.

The rearrangement links TRBV19 to TRBJ2-1; weak D call: TRBD1 (6 bases). V lost 2 bases and J lost 3, with 14 bases in between. CDR1 and CDR2 from the germline V gene are LNHDA and SQIVND (reference sequence). The CDR3 extends over 16 amino acids. The CDR3 region has the DNA TGTGCCAGTAGTATATTCGGGGACACGAACTACAATGAGCAGTTCTTC. Translating gives CASSIFGDTNYNEQFF.

This chain uses TRBV4-1 with TRBJ2-7; no clear D. V lost 3 bases and J lost 6, with 12 bases in between. Germline V CDR1 and CDR2: MGHRA, YSYEKL. The CDR3 contains 13 residues. CDR3 sequence (DNA): TGCGCCAGCAGCCATAGACACGGTGGCGAGCAGTACTTC. The encoded protein is CASSHRHGGEQYF.

The rearrangement links TRBV6-1 to TRBJ2-3; D not certain. Trimming stripped 5 bases from V and 5 bases from J, with 14 bases between. CDR3 size: 14 residues. Germline loops: CDR1 MNHNS, CDR2 SASEGT. In nucleotides, the CDR3 is TGTGCCAGCAGTAACCCCTGGAGTGTAGATACGCAGTATTTT. Translating it yields CASSNPWSVDTQYF.

This clone was seen just once. The chain carries TRBV5-5 and TRBJ1-2; D remains unclear. The CDR3 is 13 amino acids. CDR1 and CDR2 from the germline V gene are SGHKS and YYEKEE (reference sequence). V was clipped by 0 bases and J by 8 bases, with 11 bases between them. The CDR3 DNA is TGTGCCAGCAGCTTGGTAGGGAATTGGGGCTACACCTTC. This sequence encodes CASSLVGNWGYTF.

The chain links TRBV6-4 to TRBJ1-2, with a possible D match to TRBD1 (6 bases). V was shortened by 0 bases and J by 0 bases, with 11 bases between the two germline ends. The germline V gene has CDR1 MRHNA and CDR2 SNTAGT. The CDR3 spans 16 residues. This CDR3 reads CASSDSNRDANYGYTF. CDR3 DNA sequence: TGTGCCAGCAGTGACTCGAACAGGGACGCTAACTATGGCTACACCTTC.

The chain recombines TRBV10-2 with TRBJ2-1, with 11 bases aligning to TRBD2. V shed 6 bases, J shed 7 bases, and the junction held 5 bases outside the gene matches. The germline V gene has CDR1 WSHSY and CDR2 SAAADI. The CDR3 totals 14 residues. The CDR3 region is CASRLAGVGNEQFF. The DNA for the CDR3 is TGCGCCAGCAGACTAGCGGGAGTAGGTAATGAGCAGTTCTTC.

The chain couples TRBV6-9 to TRBJ2-7; TRBD2 matches 11 bases. The V segment lost 6 bases and the J segment 0 bases; nucleotides outside the gene matches: 7. Per germline, CDR1 MNHGY and CDR2 SVAAGI. CDR3 size: 16 residues. The CDR3 nucleotides are TGTGCCAGCAGCACCGGACTAGCGGGCTCCTCCTACGAGCAGTACTTC. This encodes CASSTGLAGSSYEQYF.

The V gene is TRBV9, the J gene TRBJ2-4, with D possibly being TRBD1 (6 bases). Trimming cost V 3 bases and J 8 bases, with 12 bases left between them. The length of the CDR3 is 13 residues. Germline CDR1 and CDR2: SGDLS and YYNGEE. CDR3 sequence (DNA): TGTGCCAGCAGCGGACAGGTTTCTGACATTCAGTACTTC. Its translation is CASSGQVSDIQYF. Complete variable domain (other parts from reference TRBV9 and TRBJ2-4): DSGVTQTPKHLITATGQRVTLRCSPRSGDLSVYWYQQSLDQGLQFLIQYYNGEERAKGNILERFSAQQFPDLHSELNLSSLELGDSALYFCASSGQVSDIQYFGAGTRLSVL.

The V and J genes are TRBV28 and TRBJ2-2, with D unresolved. Trimming removed 7 bases from V and 4 bases from J, with 13 bases in between. The CDR3 covers 14 residues. Per germline, CDR1 MDHEN and CDR2 SYDVKM. The CDR3 nucleotides are TGTGCCAGCAAAACGGCCGTGGTCACCGGGGAGCTGTTTTTT. It translates to CASKTAVVTGELFF.

V is TRBV19 and J is TRBJ1-2, with D maybe TRBD1 (5 bases). The CDR3 length is 14 residues. Germline V gene lookup returns CDR1 LNHDA and CDR2 SQIVND (reference sequence). Trimming stripped 7 bases from V and 4 bases from J, with 16 bases between. CDR3 protein: CASNTWGTLYGYTF. The CDR3 DNA follows: TGTGCCAGTAATACGTGGGGGACGCTCTATGGCTACACCTTC.

The chain combines TRBV10-1 with TRBJ1-5; D is uncertain. Trimming left V 6 bases short and J 4 bases short, with 10 bases between. The germline V gene encodes CDR1 WNHNN and CDR2 SYGVQD (reference sequence). This CDR3 contains 13 residues. CDR3 DNA sequence: TGCGCCAGCAGCCGGTCCCGTAATCAGCCCCAGCATTTT. Its protein product is CASSRSRNQPQHF.